The 19 T cell receptor beta chains in this list originate from one sample, sequenced in a study of control samples from healthy donors and cancer patients (TCRdb year 2020). Receptor libraries were prepared by the immunoSEQ multiplex PCR assay. The immuneACCESS repertoire file appears here via TCRdb, limited to in-frame rearrangements. These files lack a portion of the clones; in checked studies, under half of the deficit traces to unresolved V genes, and the cause of the others is not known. This sample comprises approximately 130,000 clones, around nine tenths of them detected only once. The ten largest clonotypes hold over 7.5% of the sample. Material: blood. The receptors here all came from a man aged 40-49 years in good health.

This rearrangement joins TRBV6-5 to TRBJ1-5; D gene uncertain. The CDR3 totals 14 residues. Germline values: CDR1 MNHEY, CDR2 SVGAGI. V was cut by 8 bases and J by 3 bases, with 14 bases left in between. This chain's CDR3 is CASSRTAINQPQHF. CDR3 bases: TGTGCCAGCTCCCGAACGGCTATCAATCAGCCCCAGCATTTT.

The V call is TRBV10-1, the J call TRBJ2-7; D call uncertain. In germline, CDR1 is WNHNN, CDR2 SYGVQD (reference sequence). The CDR3 contains 14 residues. V was trimmed by 2 bases and J by 6 bases, leaving 14 bases between them. The CDR3 nucleotides read TGCGCCAGCAGTGAGGGACGACACCCCTCCGAGCAGTACTTC. Protein: CASSEGRHPSEQYF.

The chain recombines TRBV18 with TRBJ1-1; no firm D call. Germline V gene sequence: CDR1 KGHSH, CDR2 LQKENI. This CDR3 contains 12 residues. The V end lost 3 bases, the J end lost 3 bases, and 5 bases lay between the germline ends. The CDR3 bases are TGTGCCAGCTCACCCCAGGACACTGAAGCTTTCTTT. Translating gives CASSPQDTEAFF.

The rearrangement uses TRBV30 and TRBJ1-2; TRBD1 agrees at 7 bases. The CDR3 covers 12 residues. Germline CDR1 reads GTSNPN; CDR2 reads SVGIG (reference sequence). V trimming: 2 bases; J trimming: 10 bases; junction bases outside the gene matches: 7. The CDR3 bases are TGTGCCTGGAGTTACGACAGGGAAATCTACACCTTC. Protein product: CAWSYDREIYTF.

The chain uses TRBV7-9 and TRBJ1-4, with 8 bases lining up with TRBD1. The length of the CDR3 is 17 residues. Germline trimming cut 2 bases from V and 7 bases from J; bases unmatched to any gene: 12. Looked up from germline, CDR1 is SEHNR and CDR2 is FQNEAQ (reference sequence). The CDR3 DNA follows: TGTGCCAGCAGCTTACGGGACAGGCCCCTTGGCAGTGAAAAACTGTTTTTT. As protein: CASSLRDRPLGSEKLFF.

The CDR3 sequence: CASSPRGGAASNSPLHF. The CDR3 DNA reads TGTGCCAGCAGCCCCCGGGGGGGGGCGGCCTCTAATTCACCCCTCCACTTT. The chain links TRBV7-9 to TRBJ1-6, with D maybe TRBD1 (6 bases). Trimming took 5 bases from V and 6 from J, leaving 20 bases between them. CDR1 is SEHNR, CDR2 FQNEAQ, per germline (reference sequence). CDR3 length: 17 residues.

V usage is TRBV9 and J usage is TRBJ2-5, with D unresolved. This CDR3 is built from 13 residues. The germline V gene has CDR1 SGDLS and CDR2 YYNGEE. Between the trimmed V and J ends, which lost 3 bases and 2 bases, there was a span of 8 bases. CDR3 region: CASSAGRQETQYF. The CDR3 region has the DNA TGTGCCAGCAGCGCCGGCCGACAAGAGACCCAGTACTTC. Full variable domain (rest looked up from reference TRBV9 and TRBJ2-5): DSGVTQTPKHLITATGQRVTLRCSPRSGDLSVYWYQQSLDQGLQFLIQYYNGEERAKGNILERFSAQQFPDLHSELNLSSLELGDSALYFCASSAGRQETQYFGPGTRLLVL.

V gene TRBV19 combines with J gene TRBJ1-1; D remains unclear. CDR3 size: 13 residues. The germline V gene encodes CDR1 LNHDA and CDR2 SQIVND (reference sequence). V was trimmed by 8 bases and J by 1 base, leaving 11 bases between them. The CDR3 is CASQPERNTEAFF. The CDR3 coding sequence is TGTGCCAGTCAGCCTGAGAGGAACACTGAAGCTTTCTTT.

The V gene is TRBV7-9, the J gene TRBJ1-6, with 7 bases fitting TRBD1. This CDR3 is 17 amino acids long. Germline trimming cut 4 bases from V and 1 base from J; bases unmatched to any gene: 7. The germline V gene has CDR1 SEHNR and CDR2 FQNEAQ (reference sequence). The CDR3 sequence is CASSSIQGTSYNSPLHF. DNA for the CDR3: TGTGCCAGCAGCTCAATACAGGGGACGTCCTATAATTCACCCCTCCACTTT.

The gene calls are TRBV15 and TRBJ1-1, with D hard to call. Germline V lookup: CDR1 LNHNV, CDR2 YYDKDF (reference sequence). V gave up 3 bases and J gave up 1 base, with 12 bases separating them. The CDR3 runs 15 residues. The CDR3 sequence: CATSRQIGPNTEAFF. The CDR3 DNA reads as TGTGCCACCAGCAGGCAAATAGGACCGAACACTGAAGCTTTCTTT.

V usage is TRBV3-1 (or the pseudogene TRBV3-2) and J usage is TRBJ2-5; the match to TRBD1 covers 7 bases. CDR3 length equals 14 residues. The germline V gene has CDR1 LGHDT and CDR2 YNNKEL (reference sequence). V lost 2 bases to trimming and J lost 1 base; unmatched junction nucleotides: 1. The CDR3 spells CASSQSGGQETQYF. The CDR3 nucleotides read TGTGCCAGCAGCCAATCAGGGGGCCAAGAGACCCAGTACTTC.

The chain employs TRBV20-1 and TRBJ1-1; 9 nucleotides line up with TRBD1. CDR1 and CDR2 from the germline V gene are DFQATT and SNEGSKA (reference sequence). After removal of 6 bases from V and 1 base from J, the junction contained 6 bases not matched to a gene. The CDR3 length is 14 residues. The CDR3 region is CSASKGQGNTEAFF. CDR3 bases: TGCAGTGCGAGTAAGGGACAGGGGAACACTGAAGCTTTCTTT.

The rearrangement links TRBV18 to TRBJ2-7; 11 positions match TRBD1. Germline CDR1 is KGHSH and CDR2 is LQKENI. Unmatched junction bases numbered 5, after V lost 2 bases and J lost 2 bases. This CDR3 spans 16 amino acids. CDR3 DNA sequence: TGTGCCAGCTCACCAGCCGGGACAGGGGGACCCTACGAGCAGTACTTC. As protein: CASSPAGTGGPYEQYF.

This clone has a single count. The chain is built from TRBV7-2 and TRBJ1-3, with D perhaps matching TRBD1 (6 bases). CDR3 length equals 17 residues. V lost 5 bases, J lost 2 bases, and 19 bases lay in between. The germline CDR1 and CDR2 sequences are SGHTA and FQGNSA. In DNA, the CDR3 is TGTGCCAGCAGCCCCGGGGGGGCAGGGCAAGCTGGAAACACCATATATTTT. It codes for CASSPGGAGQAGNTIYF.

This clone was detected only once. The rearrangement links TRBV3-1 (or the pseudogene TRBV3-2) to TRBJ2-7, with no clear D. From germline, CDR1 is LGHDT and CDR2 YNNKEL (reference sequence). V lost 3 bases and J lost 5, with 23 bases in between. This CDR3 has 17 amino acids. Here the CDR3 DNA reads TGTGCCAGCAGCCACTCTTCTCCCGGGCCCTACGGTCACGAGCAGTACTTC. Translating it yields CASSHSSPGPYGHEQYF.

This clone appeared a single time. The genes are TRBV5-5 and TRBJ1-2; D is uncertain. The V end lost 5 bases, the J end lost 3 bases, and 5 bases lay between the germline ends. Looked up from germline, CDR1 is SGHKS and CDR2 is YYEKEE (reference sequence). There are 11 residues in the CDR3. The CDR3 DNA reads TGTGCCAGCAGTCTGGACTATGGCTACACCTTC. Its translation is CASSLDYGYTF.

The V call is TRBV6-2 or TRBV6-3, the J call TRBJ2-5; D is unresolved. Germline values: CDR1 MNHEY, CDR2 SVGEGT. The CDR3 length is 14 residues. Between the trimmed V and J ends, which lost 0 bases and 5 bases, there was a span of 10 bases. This CDR3 reads CASSYSTPLETQYF. CDR3 bases: TGTGCCAGCAGTTACTCGACACCTTTGGAGACCCAGTACTTC.

The V call is TRBV7-8, the J call TRBJ1-4, with D possibly matching TRBD1 (5 bases). This CDR3 comprises 14 residues. Trimming removed 2 bases from V and 5 bases from J, with 9 bases in between. CDR1 is SGHVS, CDR2 FQNEAQ, per germline. The CDR3 spells CASSLQGRNEKLFF. The DNA for the CDR3 is TGTGCCAGCAGCTTACAGGGAAGAAATGAAAAACTGTTTTTT.

The genes are TRBV30 and TRBJ2-5; TRBD1 might be the D (6 bases). Germline V gives CDR1 GTSNPN, CDR2 SVGIG (reference sequence). V lost 0 bases and J lost 5, with 10 bases in between. This CDR3 comprises 13 residues. The CDR3 region has the DNA TGTGCCTGGAGTGTACAGGGCACGGAGACCCAGTACTTC. Its protein product is CAWSVQGTETQYF.